One T cell receptor beta chain is described in this entry. The data were obtained in a study of memory CD4+ T cells and cytomegalovirus serostatus. Sequencing used immunoSEQ multiplex PCR; TCRdb keeps in-frame clones, though not all of them. The table includes about 56,000 clones, around 80% detected once. Single viable CD3+CD4+CD8-CD45RO+ cells were sorted as the memory CD4+ T cells. This CDR3 spans 13 amino acids. CDR1 is SQVTM, CDR2 ANQGSEA, per germline. With 6 bases clipped from V and 10 bases from J, the junction kept 8 bases outside the gene matches. J is TRBJ2-1 and V is TRBV29-1, with TRBD1 matching over 11 bases. This receptor was taken from an adult in good health and CMV-seronegative. The sequencing input was memory CD4+ T cells from blood. DNA of the CDR3: TGCAGCGTAACCGGGACAGGGGGGCGAGAGCAGTTCTTC. This codes for CSVTGTGGREQFF.